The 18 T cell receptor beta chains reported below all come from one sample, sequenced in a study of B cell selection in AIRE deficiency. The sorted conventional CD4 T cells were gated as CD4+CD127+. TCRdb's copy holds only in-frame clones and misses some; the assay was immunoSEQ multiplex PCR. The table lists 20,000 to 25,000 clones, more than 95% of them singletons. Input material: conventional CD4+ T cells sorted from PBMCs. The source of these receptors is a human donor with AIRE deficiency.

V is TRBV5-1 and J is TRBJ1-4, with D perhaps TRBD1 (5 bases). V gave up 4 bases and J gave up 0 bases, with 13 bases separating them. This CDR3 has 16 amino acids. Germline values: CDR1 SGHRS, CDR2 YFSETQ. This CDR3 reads CASSPGTRATNEKLFF. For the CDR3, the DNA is TGCGCCAGCAGCCCAGGAACCAGGGCAACTAATGAAAAACTGTTTTTT.

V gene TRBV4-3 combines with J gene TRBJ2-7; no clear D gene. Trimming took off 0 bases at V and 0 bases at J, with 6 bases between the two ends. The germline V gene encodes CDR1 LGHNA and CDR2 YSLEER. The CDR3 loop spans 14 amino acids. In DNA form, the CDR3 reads TGCGCCAGCAGCCAAGATAGCAGCTCCTACGAGCAGTACTTC. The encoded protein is CASSQDSSSYEQYF.

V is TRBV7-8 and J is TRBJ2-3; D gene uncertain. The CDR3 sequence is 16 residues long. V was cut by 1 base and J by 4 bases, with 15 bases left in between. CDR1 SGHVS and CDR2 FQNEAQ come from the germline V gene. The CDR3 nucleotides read TGTGCCAGCAGCTTAGGCCAGGCTAGTTGGGCAGATACGCAGTATTTT. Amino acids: CASSLGQASWADTQYF.

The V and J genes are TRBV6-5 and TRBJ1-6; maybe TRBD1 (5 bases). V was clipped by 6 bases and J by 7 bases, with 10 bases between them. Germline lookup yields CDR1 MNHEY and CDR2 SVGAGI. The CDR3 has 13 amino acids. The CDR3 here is CASSQTANSPLHF. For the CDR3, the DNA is TGTGCCAGCAGCCAGACAGCGAATTCACCCCTCCACTTT.

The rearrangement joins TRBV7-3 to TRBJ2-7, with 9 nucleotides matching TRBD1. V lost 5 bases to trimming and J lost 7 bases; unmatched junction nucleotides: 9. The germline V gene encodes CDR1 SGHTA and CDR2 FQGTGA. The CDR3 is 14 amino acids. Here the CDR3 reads CASSPTGQGAEQYF. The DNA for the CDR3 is TGTGCCAGCAGCCCAACGGGACAGGGCGCGGAGCAGTACTTC. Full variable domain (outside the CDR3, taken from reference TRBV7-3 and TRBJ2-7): GAGVSQTPSNKVTEKGKYVELRCDPISGHTALYWYRQSLGQGPEFLIYFQGTGAADDSGLPNDRFFAVRPEGSVSTLKIQRTERGDSAVYLCASSPTGQGAEQYFGPGTRLTVT.

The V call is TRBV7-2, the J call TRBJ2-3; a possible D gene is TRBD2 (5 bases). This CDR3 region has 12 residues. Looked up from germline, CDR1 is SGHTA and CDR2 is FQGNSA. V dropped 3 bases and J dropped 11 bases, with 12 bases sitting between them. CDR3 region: CASSFEGGGQYF. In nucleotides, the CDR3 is TGTGCCAGCAGCTTCGAGGGTGGCGGGCAGTATTTT. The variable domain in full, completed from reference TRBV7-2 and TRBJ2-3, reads GAGVSQSPSNKVTEKGKDVELRCDPISGHTALYWYRQSLGQGLEFLIYFQGNSAPDKSGLPSDRFSAERTGGSVSTLTIQRTQQEDSAVYLCASSFEGGGQYFGPGTRLTVL.

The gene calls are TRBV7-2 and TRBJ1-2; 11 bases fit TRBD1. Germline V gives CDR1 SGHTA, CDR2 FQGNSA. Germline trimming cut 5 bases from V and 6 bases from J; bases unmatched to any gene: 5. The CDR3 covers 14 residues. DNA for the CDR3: TGTGCCAGCAGCGTCCGGGACAGGGGGAATGGCTACACCTTC. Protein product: CASSVRDRGNGYTF. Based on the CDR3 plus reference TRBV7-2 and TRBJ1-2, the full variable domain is GAGVSQSPSNKVTEKGKDVELRCDPISGHTALYWYRQSLGQGLEFLIYFQGNSAPDKSGLPSDRFSAERTGGSVSTLTIQRTQQEDSAVYLCASSVRDRGNGYTFGSGTRLTVV.

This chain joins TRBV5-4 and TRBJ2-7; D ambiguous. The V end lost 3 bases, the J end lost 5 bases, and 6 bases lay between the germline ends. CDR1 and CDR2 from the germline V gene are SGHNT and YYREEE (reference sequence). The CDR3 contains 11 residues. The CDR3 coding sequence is TGTGCCAGCAGCTCTGGACACGAGCAGTACTTC. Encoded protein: CASSSGHEQYF.

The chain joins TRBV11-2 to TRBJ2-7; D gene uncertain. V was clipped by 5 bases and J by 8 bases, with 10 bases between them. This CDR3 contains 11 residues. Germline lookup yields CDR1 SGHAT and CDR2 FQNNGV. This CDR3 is CASSPAGKQYF. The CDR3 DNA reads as TGTGCCAGCAGCCCCGCTGGGAAGCAGTACTTC.

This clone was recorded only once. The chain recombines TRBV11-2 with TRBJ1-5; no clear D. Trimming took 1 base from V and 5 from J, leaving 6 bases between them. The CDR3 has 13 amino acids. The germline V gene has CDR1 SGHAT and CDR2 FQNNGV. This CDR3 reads CASSLAVDQPQHF. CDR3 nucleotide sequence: TGTGCCAGCAGCTTAGCGGTAGATCAGCCCCAGCATTTT.

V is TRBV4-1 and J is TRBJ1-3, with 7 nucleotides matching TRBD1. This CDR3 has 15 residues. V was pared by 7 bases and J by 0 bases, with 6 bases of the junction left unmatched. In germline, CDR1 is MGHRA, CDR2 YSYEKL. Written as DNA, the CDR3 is TGCGCCAGCAAGTCCTGGACAGGCTCTGGAAACACCATATATTTT. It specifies CASKSWTGSGNTIYF.

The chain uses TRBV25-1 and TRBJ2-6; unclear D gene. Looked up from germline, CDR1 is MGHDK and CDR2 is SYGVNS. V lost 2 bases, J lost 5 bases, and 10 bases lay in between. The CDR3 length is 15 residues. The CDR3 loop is CASSEGISRANVLTF. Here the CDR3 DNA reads TGTGCCAGCAGTGAAGGGATTTCTCGGGCCAACGTCCTGACTTTC.

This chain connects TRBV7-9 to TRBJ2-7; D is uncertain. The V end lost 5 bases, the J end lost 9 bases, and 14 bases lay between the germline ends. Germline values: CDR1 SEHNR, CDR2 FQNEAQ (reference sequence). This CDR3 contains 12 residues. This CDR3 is CASSPLDGWQYF. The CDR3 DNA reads TGTGCCAGCAGCCCACTGGACGGGTGGCAGTACTTC.

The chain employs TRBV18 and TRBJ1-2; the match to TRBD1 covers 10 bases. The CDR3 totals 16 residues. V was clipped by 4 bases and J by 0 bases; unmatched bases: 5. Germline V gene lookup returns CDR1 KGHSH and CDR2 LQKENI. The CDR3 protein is CASSLTGGEPNYGYTF. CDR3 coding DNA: TGTGCCAGCTCACTGACAGGGGGCGAGCCTAACTATGGCTACACCTTC.

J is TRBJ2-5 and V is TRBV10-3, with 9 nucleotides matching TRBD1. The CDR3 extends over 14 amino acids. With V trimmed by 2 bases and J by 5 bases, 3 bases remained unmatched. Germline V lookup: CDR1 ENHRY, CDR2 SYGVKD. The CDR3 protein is CAISETGGGETQYF. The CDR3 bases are TGTGCCATCAGTGAGACAGGGGGCGGGGAGACCCAGTACTTC.

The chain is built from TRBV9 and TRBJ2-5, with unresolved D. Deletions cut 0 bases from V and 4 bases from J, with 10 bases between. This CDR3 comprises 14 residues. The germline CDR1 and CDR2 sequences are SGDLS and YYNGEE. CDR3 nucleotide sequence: TGTGCCAGCAGCGTAGGGGCAGGTCGAGAGACCCAGTACTTC. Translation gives CASSVGAGRETQYF.

The CDR3 region is CAISESRDTQYF. The CDR3 DNA reads TGTGCCATCAGTGAGTCGAGAGATACGCAGTATTTT. This chain joins TRBV10-3 and TRBJ2-3; no clear D. The germline V gene encodes CDR1 ENHRY and CDR2 SYGVKD. This CDR3 is 12 amino acids long. V was cut by 0 bases and J by 5 bases, with 3 bases left in between.

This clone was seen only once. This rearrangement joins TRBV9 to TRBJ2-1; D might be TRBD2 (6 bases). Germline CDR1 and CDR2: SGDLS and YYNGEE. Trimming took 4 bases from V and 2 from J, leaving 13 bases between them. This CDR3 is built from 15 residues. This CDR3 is CASSSRDWTYNEQFF. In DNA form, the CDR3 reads TGTGCCAGCAGCTCACGGGACTGGACCTACAATGAGCAGTTCTTC.